This T cell receptor (beta chain) comes out of a study of cytomegalovirus exposure and HLA in healthy donors. Findings and limits, study-wide: Later analysis found that TCR beta chains associated with HLA were more clonally expanded than other, equally common chains.

Both 60 Vbeta primers and 13 Jbeta primers went into the PCR. As processed by the authors: Later, 65 million to 90 million unique TCR beta chains were counted in an analysis, and roughly 11 million of them were shared. Repertoires were generated with immunoSEQ multiplex PCR, while TCRdb's copy carries only in-frame clones and drops some. The V and J calls and clone size come from that table; D and trimming were worked out from the DNA. The sample holds around 190,000 clones, about 80% seen once. CDR1 and CDR2 from the germline V gene are SGHTA and FQGTGA. This CDR3 contains 13 residues. About this clone itself: Its target is not known.

This chain joins TRBV7-3 and TRBJ2-5; D is uncertain. The J call may be in error: the DNA end matches TRBJ2-7 better. This receptor was identified in a man aged 40-55 years in good health and CMV-seropositive. Sequencing was carried out using PBMCs. The CDR3 DNA reads as TGTGCCAGCAGCCTCCCCCCAGCAGGCGAGCAGTACTTC. Its translation: CASSLPPAGEQYF.